This entry describes one T cell receptor (beta chain). Its specificity is not known. The entry originates in a study of cytomegalovirus exposure and HLA in healthy donors. General observations from the study: Some V segments, including TRBV6-2 and TRBV6-3, were excluded as indistinguishable.

Primers included in the PCR were 60 Vbeta and 13 Jbeta primers. The data were produced by immunoSEQ multiplex PCR, yet TCRdb's version contains in-frame clones alone and is incomplete. The sample consists of more than 50,000 clones, less than 75% of them appearing once. The V and J ends lost 5 bases and 3 bases respectively, with 17 bases between them. The V gene's germline CDR1 is SGHAT and CDR2 FQNNGV. The CDR3 totals 15 residues. The receptor's source is a man aged 45-60 years in good health and CMV-seropositive. Sequenced sample: PBMCs. The V gene is TRBV11-2, the J gene TRBJ2-7; the D gene is possibly TRBD2 (5 bases). The CDR3 DNA is TGTGCCAGCAGCCCTACCCCCGCGGGTAGCTACGAGCAGTACTTC. This sequence encodes CASSPTPAGSYEQYF.